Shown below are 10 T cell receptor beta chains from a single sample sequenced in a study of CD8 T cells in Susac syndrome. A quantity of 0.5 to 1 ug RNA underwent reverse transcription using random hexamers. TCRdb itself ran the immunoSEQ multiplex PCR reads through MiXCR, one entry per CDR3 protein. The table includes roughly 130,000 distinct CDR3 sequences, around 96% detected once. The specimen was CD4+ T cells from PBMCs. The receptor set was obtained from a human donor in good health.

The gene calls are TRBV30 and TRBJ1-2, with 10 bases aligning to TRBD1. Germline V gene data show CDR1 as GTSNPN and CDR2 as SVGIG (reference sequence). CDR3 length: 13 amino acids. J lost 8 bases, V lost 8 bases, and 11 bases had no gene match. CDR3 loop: CAGGQGFLRGYTF. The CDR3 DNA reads TGTGCCGGGGGACAGGGGTTTCTACGCGGCTACACCTTC.

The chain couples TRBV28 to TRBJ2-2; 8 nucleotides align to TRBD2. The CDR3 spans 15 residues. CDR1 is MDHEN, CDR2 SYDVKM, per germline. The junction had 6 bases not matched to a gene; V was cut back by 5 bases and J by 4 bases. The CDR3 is CASSPGGPVTGELFF. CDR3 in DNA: TGTGCCAGCAGTCCGGGAGGGCCCGTCACCGGGGAGCTGTTTTTT.

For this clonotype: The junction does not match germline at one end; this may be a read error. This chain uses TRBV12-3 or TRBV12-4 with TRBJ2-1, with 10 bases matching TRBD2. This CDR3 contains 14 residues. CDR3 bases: TGTGCCAGCAGATTAGCGGGAGGAGCGTTCGAGCAGTTCTTC. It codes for CASRLAGGAFEQFF.

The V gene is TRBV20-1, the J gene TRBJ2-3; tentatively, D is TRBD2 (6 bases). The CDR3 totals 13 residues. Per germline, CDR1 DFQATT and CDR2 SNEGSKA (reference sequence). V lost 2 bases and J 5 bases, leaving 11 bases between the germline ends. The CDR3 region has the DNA TGCAGTGCTAGATCCGGGAGTCTAGATACGCAGTATTTT. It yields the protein CSARSGSLDTQYF.

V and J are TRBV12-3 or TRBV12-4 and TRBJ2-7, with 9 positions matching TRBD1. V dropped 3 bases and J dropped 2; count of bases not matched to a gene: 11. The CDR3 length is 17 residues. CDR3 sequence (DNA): TGTGCCAGCAGTTTCTACCGGTCCGGGACAGGGCCCTACGAGCAGTACTTC. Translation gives CASSFYRSGTGPYEQYF.

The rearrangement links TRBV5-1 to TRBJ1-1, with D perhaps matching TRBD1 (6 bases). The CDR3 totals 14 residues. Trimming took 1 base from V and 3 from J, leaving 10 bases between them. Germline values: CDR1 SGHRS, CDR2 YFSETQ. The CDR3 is CASSLQGSYTEAFF. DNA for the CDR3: TGCGCCAGCAGCTTGCAGGGGTCCTACACTGAAGCTTTCTTT.

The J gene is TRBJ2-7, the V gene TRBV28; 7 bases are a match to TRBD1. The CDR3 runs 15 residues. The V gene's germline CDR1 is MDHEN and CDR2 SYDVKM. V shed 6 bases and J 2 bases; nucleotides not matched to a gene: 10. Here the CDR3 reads CASRLQGSATYEQYF. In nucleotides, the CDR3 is TGTGCCAGCAGGCTACAGGGGTCCGCTACCTACGAGCAGTACTTC.

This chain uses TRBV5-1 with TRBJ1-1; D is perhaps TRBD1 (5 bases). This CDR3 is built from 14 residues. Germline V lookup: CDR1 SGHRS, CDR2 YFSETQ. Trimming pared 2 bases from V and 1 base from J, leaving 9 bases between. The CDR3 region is CASSFGGRNTEAFF. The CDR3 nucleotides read TGCGCCAGCAGCTTCGGGGGACGGAACACTGAAGCTTTCTTT.

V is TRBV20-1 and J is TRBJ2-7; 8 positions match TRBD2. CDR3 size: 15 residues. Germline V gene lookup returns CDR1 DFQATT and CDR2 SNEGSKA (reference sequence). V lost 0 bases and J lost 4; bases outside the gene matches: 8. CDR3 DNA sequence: TGCAGTGCTAGAGATTACCTAGCGGGTTCTTACGAGCAGTACTTC. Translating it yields CSARDYLAGSYEQYF.

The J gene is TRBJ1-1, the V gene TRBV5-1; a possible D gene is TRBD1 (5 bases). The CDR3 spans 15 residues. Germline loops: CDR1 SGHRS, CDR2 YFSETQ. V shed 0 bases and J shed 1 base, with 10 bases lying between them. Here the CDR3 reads CASSLAGRENTEAFF. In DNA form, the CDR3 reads TGCGCCAGCAGCTTGGCGGGCAGGGAGAACACTGAAGCTTTCTTT.